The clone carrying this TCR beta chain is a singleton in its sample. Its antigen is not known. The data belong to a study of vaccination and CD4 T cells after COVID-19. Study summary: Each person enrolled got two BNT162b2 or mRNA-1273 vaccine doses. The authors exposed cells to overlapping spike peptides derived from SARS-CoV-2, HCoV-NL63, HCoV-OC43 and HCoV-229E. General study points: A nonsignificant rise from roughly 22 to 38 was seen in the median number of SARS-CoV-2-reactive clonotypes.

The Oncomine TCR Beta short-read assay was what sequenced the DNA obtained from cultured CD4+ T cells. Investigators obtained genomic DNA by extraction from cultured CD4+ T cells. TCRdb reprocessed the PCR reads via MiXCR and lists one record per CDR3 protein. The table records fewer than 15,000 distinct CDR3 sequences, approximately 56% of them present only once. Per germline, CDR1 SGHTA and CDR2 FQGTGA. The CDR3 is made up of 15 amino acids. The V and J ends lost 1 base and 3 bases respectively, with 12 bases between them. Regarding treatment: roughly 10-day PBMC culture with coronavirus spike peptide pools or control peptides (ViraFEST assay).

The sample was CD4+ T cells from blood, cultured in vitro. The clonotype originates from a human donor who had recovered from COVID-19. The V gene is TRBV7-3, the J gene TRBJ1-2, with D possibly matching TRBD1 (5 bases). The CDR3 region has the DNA TGTGCCAGCAGCTTAATGGCAGGGACCTACTATGGCTACACCTTC. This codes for CASSLMAGTYYGYTF.